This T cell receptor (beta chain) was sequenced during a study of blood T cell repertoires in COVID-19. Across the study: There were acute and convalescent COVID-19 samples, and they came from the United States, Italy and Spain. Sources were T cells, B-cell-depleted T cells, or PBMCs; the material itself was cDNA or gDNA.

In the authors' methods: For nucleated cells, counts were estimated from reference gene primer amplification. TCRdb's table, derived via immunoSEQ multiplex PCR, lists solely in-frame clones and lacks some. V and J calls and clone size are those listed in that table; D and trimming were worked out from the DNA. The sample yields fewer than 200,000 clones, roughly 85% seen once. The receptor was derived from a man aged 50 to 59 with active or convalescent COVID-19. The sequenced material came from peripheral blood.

Here the CDR3 reads CASIRDSSYNSPLHF. Written as DNA, the CDR3 is TGTGCCAGTATCCGGGACAGCTCCTATAATTCACCCCTCCACTTT. The chain has TRBV19 and TRBJ1-6; 7 nucleotides agree with TRBD1. V was pared by 7 bases and J by 0 bases, with 3 bases of the junction left unmatched. Germline assignment: CDR1 LNHDA and CDR2 SQIVND (reference sequence). This CDR3 contains 15 residues. Using reference TRBV19 and TRBJ1-6 for the parts outside the CDR3, the full variable domain is DGGITQSPKYLFRKEGQNVTLSCEQNLNHDAMYWYRQDPGQGLRLIYYSQIVNDFQKGDIAEGYSVSREKKESFPLTVTSAQKNPTAFYLCASIRDSSYNSPLHFGNGTRLTVT.